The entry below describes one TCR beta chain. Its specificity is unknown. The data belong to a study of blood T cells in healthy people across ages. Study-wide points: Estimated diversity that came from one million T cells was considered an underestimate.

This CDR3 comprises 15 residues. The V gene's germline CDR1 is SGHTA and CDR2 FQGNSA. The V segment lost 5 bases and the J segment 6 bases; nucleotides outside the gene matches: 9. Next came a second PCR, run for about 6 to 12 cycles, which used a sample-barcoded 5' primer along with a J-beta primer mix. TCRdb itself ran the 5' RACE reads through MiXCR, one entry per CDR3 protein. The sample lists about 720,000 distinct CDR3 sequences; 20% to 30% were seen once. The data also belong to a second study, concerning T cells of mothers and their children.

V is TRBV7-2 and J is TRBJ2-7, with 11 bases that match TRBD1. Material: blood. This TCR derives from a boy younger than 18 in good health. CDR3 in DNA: TGTGCCAGCAGCCTAACCGGGACAGGGGGAGGCGAGCAGTACTTC. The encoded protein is CASSLTGTGGGEQYF.